This T cell receptor beta chain comes out of a study of identical twins. General observations from the study: Alpha sequences that were out-of-frame and twin-shared showed an excess of low generation probability. Zero-insertion analyses could be partly confounded by invariant MAIT and iNKT cells.

On this clonotype itself: Its target is unknown.

V was trimmed by 4 bases and J by 3 bases, leaving 12 bases between them. The CDR3 loop spans 14 amino acids. Germline V gene lookup returns CDR1 SEHNR and CDR2 FQNEAQ (reference sequence). TCRdb reprocessed the 5' RACE reads via MiXCR and lists one record per CDR3 protein. Of 220,000 or so distinct CDR3 sequences listed, around 7% were seen once; the top ten hold 3.6%. These same records also appear under a second study, on yellow fever vaccine responses in identical twins.

The sequenced sample was memory (CD45RO+) T cells sorted from blood. The receptor was derived from a woman younger than 35 in good health. The chain is built from TRBV7-9 and TRBJ2-5, with D unresolved. The CDR3 region is CASSSTASKETQYF. The CDR3 DNA reads TGTGCCAGCAGCTCGACCGCTTCTAAAGAGACCCAGTACTTC.